This T cell receptor (beta chain) emerged from a study of shared clonotypes between healthy human individuals. The CDR3 sequence is 18 residues long. Germline CDR1 is GTSNPN and CDR2 is SVGIG (reference sequence). With V trimmed by 1 base and J by 6 bases, 12 bases remained unmatched. Study results and limitations: Approximately 4.6% of naive CD4 clonotypes were shared across four donors. The generation probabilities recorded for non-shared clonotypes fell below those of clonotypes shared by all four donors.

This table comes from immunoSEQ multiplex PCR, and its TCRdb copy is limited to in-frame clones, with some not included. The sample includes about 2,500,000 clones, roughly 92% of them seen just once. This clone was found once. Its antigen is as yet unknown. The sample taken for sequencing was naive CD4+ T cells sorted from blood. The subset here: CD45RA+ positively selected. This sequence originates from a man younger than 30 in good health. This chain uses TRBV30 with TRBJ2-2; 12 bases map to TRBD1. The CDR3 DNA follows: TGTGCCTGGAGTGCCCTGCGGGACAGGGGGCCGGGAGCCGGGGAGCTGTTTTTT. Translating it yields CAWSALRDRGPGAGELFF.